This is a list of T cell receptor beta chains from one sample in a study of CD8 T cells in ankylosing spondylitis. TCRdb reanalysed the 5' RACE reads using MiXCR and keeps one entry per CDR3 protein. Of 650,000 to 800,000 distinct CDR3 sequences listed, over 15% are singletons. Sequenced sample: blood, either unsorted or a sorted T cell fraction (not recorded which). All receptors derive from a male donor with ankylosing spondylitis. The conserved cysteine and the conserved F or W are not part of the CDR3 here. D genes are given only for firm matches. Clone size appears in some rows only: once, few, many, or a class for an expanded clone.

V	D	size	J	length	CDR3
TRBV4-1	.	few	TRBJ1-2	12	ASSHRRGDYGYT
TRBV4-2	TRBD1	few	TRBJ1-1	14	ASSRGQGQGNTEAF
TRBV5-5	.	.	TRBJ2-2	12	ASRTHQGFGELF
TRBV4-1	TRBD1	.	TRBJ1-1	13	ASSQEWTGGTEAF
TRBV7-2	.	.	TRBJ2-1	10	ASSSPYNEQF
TRBV6-1	TRBD1	few	TRBJ2-7	13	ASTLGGTGDREQY
TRBV12-3/TRBV12-4	.	.	TRBJ2-5	13	ASTNGGVGIETQY
TRBV7-8	TRBD2	.	TRBJ2-7	12	ASSILADSYEQY
TRBV3-1	.	few	TRBJ2-5	10	ASSQAAQTQY
TRBV19	TRBD2	few	TRBJ2-1	14	ASTIAGGSPYNEQF
TRBV20-1	.	few	TRBJ1-1	14	SAAGLQTRMNTEAF
TRBV20-1	.	few	TRBJ1-2	15	SARDRRQAPHLYGYT
TRBV20-1	.	.	TRBJ2-7	12	SARVSGSPYEQY
TRBV6-4	.	.	TRBJ1-1	11	ASSRAQNTEAF
TRBV15	.	few	TRBJ2-5	12	ATSRSRIGETQY
TRBV4-1	.	.	TRBJ1-6	12	ASSQESGRSPLH
TRBV11-2	.	.	TRBJ2-5	12	ASSLARGVETQY
TRBV5-1	.	few	TRBJ2-5	13	ASRLTGFYQETQY
TRBV5-1	TRBD2	.	TRBJ2-1	15	ASSLMAIAGGYNEQF
TRBV7-9	.	.	TRBJ2-3	11	ASSAPLGDTQY
TRBV20-1	.	.	TRBJ2-4	11	SAPAGSKNIQY
TRBV27	.	.	TRBJ2-2	12	ASSESTNTGELF
TRBV6-1	.	once	TRBJ2-2	11	ASTRGESGELF
TRBV18	.	few	TRBJ2-5	12	ASSAQIRSETQY
TRBV9	.	.	TRBJ1-1	13	ASSATGPMNTEAF
TRBV18	.	.	TRBJ2-1	10	ASQTIGHEQF